This T cell receptor beta chain was sequenced in a study of beta chain features in type 1 diabetes. The wider study: Patients looked much like healthy donors when it came to age, gender and cell yields. Study-wide results and limits: PCR, the amplification step, might favor shorter templates, equally in patients and controls.

V was trimmed by 3 bases and J by 5 bases, leaving 7 bases between them. CDR1 is SGHDN and CDR2 is FVKESK in the germline V gene. The CDR3 covers 13 residues. Sequenced material consisted of expressed TCRB transcripts (all of the isolated RNA was reverse transcribed). Deep immunoSEQ sequencing covered naive, central memory and regulatory T cell samples. Here immunoSEQ multiplex PCR was the method, and the copy in TCRdb shows in-frame clones only, minus some. The sample lists roughly 500,000 clones, around 28% seen once, with about 0.06% in the top ten. Stem cell-like memory, regulatory, central memory and naive CD4+ cells were sorted via CD45RO/CCR7/CD25/CD127/CD95/CD27. As for this clone: The antigen remains undetermined.

The rearrangement joins TRBV14 to TRBJ2-2, with D uncertain. The source is a man younger than 35 in good health. Sequenced material: naive CD4+ T cells from blood. CDR3 region: CASSQAWTGELFF. The CDR3 DNA is TGTGCCAGCAGCCAGGCGTGGACCGGGGAGCTGTTTTTT.